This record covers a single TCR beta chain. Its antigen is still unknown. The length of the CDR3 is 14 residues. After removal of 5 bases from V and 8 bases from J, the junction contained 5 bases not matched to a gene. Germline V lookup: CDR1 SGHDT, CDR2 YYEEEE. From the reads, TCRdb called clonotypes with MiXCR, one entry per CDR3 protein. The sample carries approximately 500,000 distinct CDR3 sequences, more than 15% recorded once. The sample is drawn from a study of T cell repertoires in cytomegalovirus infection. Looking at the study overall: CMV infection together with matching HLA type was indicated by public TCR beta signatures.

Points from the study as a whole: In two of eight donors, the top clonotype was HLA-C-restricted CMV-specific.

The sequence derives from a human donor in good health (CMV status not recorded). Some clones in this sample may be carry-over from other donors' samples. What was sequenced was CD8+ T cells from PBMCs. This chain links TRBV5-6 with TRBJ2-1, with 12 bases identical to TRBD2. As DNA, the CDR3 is TGTGCCAGCAGGTACGGGACTAGCGGGTATGAGCAGTTCTTC. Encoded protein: CASRYGTSGYEQFF.